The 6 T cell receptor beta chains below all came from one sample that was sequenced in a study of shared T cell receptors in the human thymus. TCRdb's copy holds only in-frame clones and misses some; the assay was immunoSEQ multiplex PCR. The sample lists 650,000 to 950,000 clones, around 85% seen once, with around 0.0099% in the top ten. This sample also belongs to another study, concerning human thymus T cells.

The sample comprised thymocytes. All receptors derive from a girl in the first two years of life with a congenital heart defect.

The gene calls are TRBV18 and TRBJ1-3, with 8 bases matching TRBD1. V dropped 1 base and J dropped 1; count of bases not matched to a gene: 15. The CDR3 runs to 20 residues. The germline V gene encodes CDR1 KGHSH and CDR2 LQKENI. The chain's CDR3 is CASSPRTGSPENDSGNTIYF. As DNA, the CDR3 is TGTGCCAGCTCACCACGGACAGGGTCCCCGGAGAACGATTCTGGAAACACCATATATTTT.

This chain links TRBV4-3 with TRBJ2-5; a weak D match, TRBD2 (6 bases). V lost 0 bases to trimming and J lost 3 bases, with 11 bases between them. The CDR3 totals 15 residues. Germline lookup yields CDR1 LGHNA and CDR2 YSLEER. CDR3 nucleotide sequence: TGCGCCAGCAGCCAAGAGTGGGGGGAGGAAGAGACCCAGTACTTC. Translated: CASSQEWGEEETQYF.

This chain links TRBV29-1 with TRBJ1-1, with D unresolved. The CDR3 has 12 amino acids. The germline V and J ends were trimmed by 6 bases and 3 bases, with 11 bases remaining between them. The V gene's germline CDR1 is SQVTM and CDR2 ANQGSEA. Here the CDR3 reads CSVKTGYTEAFF. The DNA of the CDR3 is TGCAGCGTGAAGACGGGGTACACTGAAGCTTTCTTT.

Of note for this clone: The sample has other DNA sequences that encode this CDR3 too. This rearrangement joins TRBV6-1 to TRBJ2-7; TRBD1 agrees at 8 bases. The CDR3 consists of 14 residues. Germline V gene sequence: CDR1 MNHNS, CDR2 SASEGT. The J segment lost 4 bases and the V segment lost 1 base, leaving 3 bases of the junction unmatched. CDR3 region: CASSEGTGHYEQYF. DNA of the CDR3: TGTGCCAGCAGTGAAGGGACAGGGCATTACGAGCAGTACTTC.

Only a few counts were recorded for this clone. In DNA, the CDR3 is TGTGCCAGCAGTGATTTACTTTACCGGGACACGAGATACAATGAGCAGTTCTTC. It yields the protein CASSDLLYRDTRYNEQFF. V is TRBV2 and J is TRBJ2-1; a weak D match, TRBD1 (6 bases). CDR1 SNHLY and CDR2 FYNNEI come from the germline V gene. This CDR3 has 18 residues. The germline V and J ends were trimmed by 3 bases and 4 bases, with 22 bases remaining between them.

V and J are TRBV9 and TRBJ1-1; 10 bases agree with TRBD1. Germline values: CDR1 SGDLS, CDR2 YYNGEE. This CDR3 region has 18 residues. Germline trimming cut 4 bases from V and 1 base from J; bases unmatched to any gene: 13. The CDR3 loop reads CASSPGTGAYLPNTEAFF. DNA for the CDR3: TGTGCCAGCAGCCCAGGGACAGGGGCCTACCTGCCGAACACTGAAGCTTTCTTT. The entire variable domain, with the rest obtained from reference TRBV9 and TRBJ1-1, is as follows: DSGVTQTPKHLITATGQRVTLRCSPRSGDLSVYWYQQSLDQGLQFLIQYYNGEERAKGNILERFSAQQFPDLHSELNLSSLELGDSALYFCASSPGTGAYLPNTEAFFGQGTRLTVV.